This T cell receptor (beta chain) was recovered during a study of OX40 agonist ivuxolimab in advanced cancers. Concerning the study at large: Ivuxolimab was an agonistic, fully human IgG2 monoclonal antibody directed against OX40 (CD134), a costimulatory receptor. A male proportion of 70% to 90% and a mean age of approximately 62 years, ranging from roughly 23 to 79, were recorded for the dose-escalation cohort. The paper covers the monotherapy dose-escalation part of the phase I ivuxolimab trial, which included N of about 50 patients. Intravenous ivuxolimab was administered to patients every 2 weeks at six dose levels: 0.01, 0.1, 0.3, 1.5, 3 and 10 mg/kg. Partial responses occurred in three dose-escalation patients, of whom one had hepatocellular carcinoma and two had cutaneous melanoma. Of the roughly 54 dose-escalation patients, hepatocellular carcinoma was present in about 20, melanoma in approximately 15, renal cell carcinoma in 9 and head and neck cancer in 9. The point of sequencing TCRbeta in the periphery was to test whether ivuxolimab changed TCR sequence diversity and drove clonal T-cell expansion. Prior anti-PD-1, anti-PD-L1 or anti-CTLA-4 therapy was permitted, and roughly two fifths of dose-escalation patients had received checkpoint inhibitors.

Study-wide findings and limitations: In the 0.1-3.0 mg/kg groups, partial responders were among the patients with the lowest normalized peripheral clonal expansion, particularly in CD8+ T cells. Low levels of normalized T-cell clonal expansion were also seen in some patients who did not respond. At doses of 0.1 to 3.0 mg/kg, clonal expansion of both CD4+ and CD8+ blood T cells was observed from baseline to week 6. After ivuxolimab, more expanded clones were found on average in CD8+ T cells than in CD4+ T cells. Antigen specificity was not determined for the clonally expanded peripheral T cells.

Reading the germline V gene (reference sequence) gives CDR1 SEHNR and CDR2 FQNEAQ. From its cysteine to its phenylalanine, the CDR3 spans 15 amino acids. Only the CDR3 DNA is retained, 45 bases long and in frame from the first base. V is trimmed back by 5 bases and J by 6 bases, and the junction contains 8 bases that no gene match accounts for. For sequencing of the TCRbeta CDR3 region, genomic DNA was extracted from the sorted cells. The immunoSEQ Assay was used to sequence the TCRbeta CDR3 regions. Held by TCRdb, this immuneACCESS table contains in-frame sequences only and omits some clones. Under half of the omission traces to an unresolved V gene where checked; the cause of the rest is unknown. Counted in this sample were 12,000 or so clones; roughly 80% of them appeared once. The top ten clonotypes cover roughly 27% of the sample. About this clone: It has no known antigen specificity. Qualities for individual bases were not recorded, and no much larger clone is one base off.

Patients with a history of autoimmune disease or receiving systemic immunosuppression were excluded from the trial. Peripheral blood for TCR sequencing was collected from all dose cohorts at baseline, on cycle 4 day 1, and on cycle 7 day 1. Samples were obtained from an open-label, multicenter, first-in-human phase I dose-escalation trial of ivuxolimab. Adults with locally advanced or metastatic melanoma, renal cell, hepatocellular, or head and neck squamous cell carcinoma were enrolled in the trial. CD4+ and CD8+ T cells were sorted separately from peripheral blood before TCR sequencing. The starting material was CD4+ or CD8+ T cells sorted from blood, obtained in a trial of the OX40 agonist ivuxolimab. The clonotype comes from an adult with an advanced solid tumor such as melanoma, head and neck, liver or kidney cancer. The chain employs TRBV7-9 and TRBJ2-1, and 9 junction bases match TRBD2. This receptor carries the CDR3 CASSLSGGASNEQFF. In nucleotide form, the sequence is TGTGCCAGCAGCCTTAGCGGGGGCGCTTCCAATGAGCAGTTCTTC.